The source of this T cell receptor beta chain is a study of blood T cell repertoires in COVID-19. The CDR3 consists of 10 residues. The V end was cut by 4 bases, the J end by 4 bases, with 2 bases between. From germline, CDR1 is MRHNA and CDR2 SNTAGT. Repertoires were generated with immunoSEQ multiplex PCR, while TCRdb's copy carries only in-frame clones and drops some. The table has about 70,000 clones, roughly 76% seen once; the top ten hold 20% to 25%. This receptor was obtained from a woman aged 70-85 years with acute or convalescent COVID-19. Material for sequencing was peripheral blood. The V gene is TRBV6-4, the J gene TRBJ2-7; D not resolved. This chain's CDR3 is CASSAYEQYF. CDR3 DNA sequence: TGTGCCAGCAGTGCTTACGAGCAGTACTTC.